This entry is about one T cell receptor (beta chain). Its target is not known. A read error may account for a junction end that differs from germline. Sequencing ends 3 residues short of the CDR3 end; the germline J gene provides the rest. The CDR3 length is 15 residues. The entry originates in a study of T cells in women clearing cervical HPV infection. Study summary: Blood came at first lesion visit for cases, post-clearance for controls.

Findings and caveats of the study: CIN3+ cases had significantly higher TCR repertoire richness than controls, but evenness did not differ.

Sequencing was performed with immunoSEQ multiplex PCR; in TCRdb, only in-frame clones are kept and a portion is missing. This sample carries about 16,000 clones, with around 7.2% going to the ten biggest clones. The rearrangement uses TRBV12-3 or TRBV12-4 and TRBJ1-3; D might be TRBD1 (5 bases). Specimen: blood buffy coat. This TCR was recovered from a woman aged 18-70 years with a cervical HPV16 infection that either progressed to CIN3+ or cleared (not recorded which). The sequenced part of the CDR3 DNA is TGTGCCAGCAGTTTAGGCGGGGCTGGAGGAAGCACC. Translation: CASSLGGAGGST. The full CDR3 protein reads CASSLGGAGGSTIYF.